These T cell receptor beta chains were read from a single sample in a study of T cells after somatic rescue of genetic block. Produced via immunoSEQ multiplex PCR; TCRdb's table is partial and in-frame only. The sample holds about 67,000 clones; 92% are singletons and the top ten take approximately 3%. Sample: peripheral blood mononuclear cells (PBMCs). Receptors were obtained from a man aged 40-49 years. The CDR3 runs from the conserved cysteine through the conserved F or W. The order of the fields is V gene, J gene, CDR3 protein.

v_gene: TRBV4-1
j_gene: TRBJ1-5
CDR3aa: CASSQDSPSGYSNQPQHF

v_gene: TRBV6-7
j_gene: TRBJ1-5
CDR3aa: CASSYLDPRRRGVMSNQPQHF

v_gene: TRBV5-5
j_gene: TRBJ2-3
CDR3aa: CASSLEGFTDTQYF

v_gene: TRBV20-1
j_gene: TRBJ2-1
CDR3aa: CSALAGNEQFF

v_gene: TRBV6-1
j_gene: TRBJ1-4
CDR3aa: CASSELGTMGEKLFF

v_gene: TRBV5-1
j_gene: TRBJ2-7
CDR3aa: CASSLPGEQYF

v_gene: TRBV7-9
j_gene: TRBJ2-7
CDR3aa: CASSLAGEQYF

v_gene: TRBV7-9
j_gene: TRBJ2-2
CDR3aa: CASSPGTGRTGELFF

v_gene: TRBV13
j_gene: TRBJ2-1
CDR3aa: CASSLGTSGSFNEQFF

v_gene: TRBV6-5
j_gene: TRBJ1-6
CDR3aa: CASSSAGSDSPLHF

v_gene: TRBV5-1
j_gene: TRBJ2-2
CDR3aa: CASSPRVRGELFF

v_gene: TRBV9
j_gene: TRBJ1-1
CDR3aa: CASSVEDRNTEAFF

v_gene: TRBV7-2
j_gene: TRBJ1-1
CDR3aa: CASSGQLNTEAFF

v_gene: TRBV2
j_gene: TRBJ2-3
CDR3aa: CASSVPEYIDTQYF

v_gene: TRBV6-6
j_gene: TRBJ2-1
CDR3aa: CASSYASRDTGEQFF

v_gene: TRBV7-6
j_gene: TRBJ2-2
CDR3aa: CASSLGPMATGELFF

v_gene: TRBV7-8
j_gene: TRBJ1-6
CDR3aa: CASSLGGASPLHF

v_gene: TRBV5-1
j_gene: TRBJ1-1
CDR3aa: CASSLGTGRPLNTEAFF

v_gene: TRBV11-3
j_gene: TRBJ2-1
CDR3aa: CASSLESGYYEQFF

v_gene: TRBV21-1
j_gene: TRBJ2-2
CDR3aa: CASSRDGSANTGELFF

v_gene: TRBV11-2
j_gene: TRBJ2-3
CDR3aa: CASSPLKGLVNTQYF

v_gene: TRBV12-1
j_gene: TRBJ2-7
CDR3aa: CASSPGRGTSGSEYEQYF

v_gene: TRBV12-5
j_gene: TRBJ2-2
CDR3aa: CASGLLDGELFF

v_gene: TRBV7-2
j_gene: TRBJ2-7
CDR3aa: CASSLSGVEQYF

v_gene: TRBV19
j_gene: TRBJ1-5
CDR3aa: CASTGQISNQPQHF

v_gene: TRBV18
j_gene: TRBJ2-2
CDR3aa: CASSPRDTGELFF

v_gene: TRBV18
j_gene: TRBJ1-1
CDR3aa: CASSRIGGLNSEGTEAFF

v_gene: TRBV6-5
j_gene: TRBJ2-7
CDR3aa: CASSYGGPYEQYF

v_gene: TRBV18
j_gene: TRBJ1-4
CDR3aa: CASSPRPGPGEKLFF

v_gene: TRBV21-1
j_gene: TRBJ1-2
CDR3aa: CASSDRGYGYTF

v_gene: TRBV5-1
j_gene: TRBJ2-1
CDR3aa: CASSLSGNEQFF

v_gene: TRBV9
j_gene: TRBJ1-4
CDR3aa: CASSVAGQRDNEKLFF

v_gene: TRBV18
j_gene: TRBJ2-7
CDR3aa: CASSPGTVYEQYF

v_gene: TRBV19
j_gene: TRBJ1-2
CDR3aa: CASSTPRQGNYGYTF

v_gene: TRBV5-4
j_gene: TRBJ1-5
CDR3aa: CASSLGGGTSNQPQHF

v_gene: TRBV30
j_gene: TRBJ2-6
CDR3aa: CAWSVPVSSGANVLTF

v_gene: TRBV19
j_gene: TRBJ2-7
CDR3aa: CASSSPGTGGGYEQYF

v_gene: TRBV6-6
j_gene: TRBJ2-5
CDR3aa: CASSLTVYGGPKTQYF

v_gene: TRBV6-1
j_gene: TRBJ2-1
CDR3aa: CASSKTGLAASEQFF

v_gene: TRBV27
j_gene: TRBJ1-4
CDR3aa: CASRLQGAGEKLFF

v_gene: TRBV7-2
j_gene: TRBJ1-5
CDR3aa: CASSPGQPGQPQHF

v_gene: TRBV7-9
j_gene: TRBJ2-1
CDR3aa: CASSPPVGLNEQFF

v_gene: TRBV27
j_gene: TRBJ2-7
CDR3aa: CASSLSYTTYEQYF

v_gene: TRBV5-4
j_gene: TRBJ1-5
CDR3aa: CASSLLGANQPQHF

v_gene: TRBV5-1
j_gene: TRBJ2-5
CDR3aa: CASSLLGVLQETQYF

v_gene: TRBV5-1
j_gene: TRBJ1-1
CDR3aa: CASSYRRTGMNTEAFF

v_gene: TRBV6-6
j_gene: TRBJ2-7
CDR3aa: CASSYSRVYYEQYF

v_gene: TRBV6-5
j_gene: TRBJ2-7
CDR3aa: CASSFDTREQYF

v_gene: TRBV7-9
j_gene: TRBJ2-7
CDR3aa: CASSPAGGTGRYEQYF

v_gene: TRBV19
j_gene: TRBJ2-5
CDR3aa: CASSIATGGKETQYF

v_gene: TRBV6-1
j_gene: TRBJ1-1
CDR3aa: CASSGFRGEAFF

v_gene: TRBV30
j_gene: TRBJ2-7
CDR3aa: CAWSVGSAGGYYEQYF

v_gene: TRBV11-2
j_gene: TRBJ2-1
CDR3aa: CASSPGVGFLEQFF

v_gene: TRBV5-1
j_gene: TRBJ1-4
CDR3aa: CASSWGAGNEKLFF

v_gene: TRBV2
j_gene: TRBJ2-1
CDR3aa: CARAGGPYNEQFF

v_gene: TRBV2
j_gene: TRBJ2-7
CDR3aa: CASSGPLGGGGEQYF